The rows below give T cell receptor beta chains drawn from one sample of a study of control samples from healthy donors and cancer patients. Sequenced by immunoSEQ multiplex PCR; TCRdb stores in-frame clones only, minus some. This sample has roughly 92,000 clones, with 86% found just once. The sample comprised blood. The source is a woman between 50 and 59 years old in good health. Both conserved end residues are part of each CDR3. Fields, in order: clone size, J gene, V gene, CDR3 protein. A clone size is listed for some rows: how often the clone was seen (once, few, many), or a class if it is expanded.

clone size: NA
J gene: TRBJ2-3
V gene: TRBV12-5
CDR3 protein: CASGFEKLAGVTDTQYF

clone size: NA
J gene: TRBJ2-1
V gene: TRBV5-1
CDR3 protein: CASRLNSGSSYNEQFF

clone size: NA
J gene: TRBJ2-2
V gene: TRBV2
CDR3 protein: CASSEAPPQGLGELFF

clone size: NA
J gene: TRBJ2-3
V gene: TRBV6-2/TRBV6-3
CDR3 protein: CASSYLLTTGDTQYF

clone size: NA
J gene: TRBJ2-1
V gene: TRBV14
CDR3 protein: CASSQGGRGRSDLLFF

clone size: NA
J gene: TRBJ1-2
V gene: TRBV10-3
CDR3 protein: CAIQPGQGAEGYTF

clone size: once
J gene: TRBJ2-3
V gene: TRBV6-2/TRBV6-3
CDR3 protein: CASSYSTGQVTDTQYF

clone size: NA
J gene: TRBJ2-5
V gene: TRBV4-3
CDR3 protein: CASSQVAGGTQETQYF

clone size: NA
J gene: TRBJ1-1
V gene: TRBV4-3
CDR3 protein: CASSQDLQGRGGTEAFF

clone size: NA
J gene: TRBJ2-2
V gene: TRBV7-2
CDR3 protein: CASSFIAGSAWGELFF

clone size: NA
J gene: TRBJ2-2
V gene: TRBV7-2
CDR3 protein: CASSPKVSGNPGELFF

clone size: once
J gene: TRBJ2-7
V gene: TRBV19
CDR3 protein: CASSMEVVGGTGNGEQYF

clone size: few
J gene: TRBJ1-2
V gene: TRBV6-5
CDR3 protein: CASSILGGAGGYTF

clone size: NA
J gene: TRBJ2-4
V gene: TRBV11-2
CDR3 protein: CASSWSRENIQYF

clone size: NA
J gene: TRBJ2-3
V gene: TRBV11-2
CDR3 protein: CASSREGGRSTDTQYF

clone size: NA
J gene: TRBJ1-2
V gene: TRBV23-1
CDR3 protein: CASSPMKNGYTF

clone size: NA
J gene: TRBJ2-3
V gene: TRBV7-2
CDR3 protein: CASSQRTGVNTQYF

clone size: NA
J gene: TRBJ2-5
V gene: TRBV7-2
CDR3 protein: CASSSGTRTSISQYF

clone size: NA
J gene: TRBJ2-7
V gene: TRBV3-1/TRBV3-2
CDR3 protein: CASSQYQGIWEQYF

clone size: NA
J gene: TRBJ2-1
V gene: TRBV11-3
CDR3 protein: CASSLLTGTVGEQFF